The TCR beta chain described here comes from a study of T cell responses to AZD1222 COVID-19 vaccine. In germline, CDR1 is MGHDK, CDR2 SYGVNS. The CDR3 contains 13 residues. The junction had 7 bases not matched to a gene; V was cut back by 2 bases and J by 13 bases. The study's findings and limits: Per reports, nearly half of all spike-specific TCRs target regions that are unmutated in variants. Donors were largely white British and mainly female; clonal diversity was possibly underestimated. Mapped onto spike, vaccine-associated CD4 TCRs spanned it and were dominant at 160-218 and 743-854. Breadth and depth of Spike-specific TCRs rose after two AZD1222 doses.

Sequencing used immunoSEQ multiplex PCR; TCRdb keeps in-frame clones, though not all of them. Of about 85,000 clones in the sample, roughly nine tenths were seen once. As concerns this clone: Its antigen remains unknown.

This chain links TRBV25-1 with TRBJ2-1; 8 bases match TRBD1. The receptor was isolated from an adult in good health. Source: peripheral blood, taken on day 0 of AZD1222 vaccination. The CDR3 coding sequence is TGTGCCAGCAGTGAAAGGACAGGGTCTTTTCAGTTCTTC. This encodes CASSERTGSFQFF.